The T cell receptor (beta chain) described here comes from a study of T-cell memory formation after mild COVID-19. Study-wide results and caveats: Contracting clones, day 15 to 85, had balanced CD4/CD8, and later expanders favored CD4+. CD8+ contracting clones occupied EMRA, while CD4+ ones occupied mainly CM and EM. Some clones that responded were present in memory (sampled pre-infection), which suggests cross-reactive memory joined.

This clonotype has a count of ten or more. Its specificity is not known. Constant-segment primers served in 5'RACE that generated TCR alpha and TCR beta cDNA libraries bearing sample barcodes and UMIs. TCRdb called the 5' RACE reads again in MiXCR, with one record for every CDR3 protein. The data show approximately 88,000 distinct CDR3 sequences, roughly 23% seen once. CDR3 size: 15 residues. Germline CDR1 reads SGHTA; CDR2 reads FQGTGA. V shed 0 bases and J 5 bases; nucleotides not matched to a gene: 4. The receptor's source is a young man who had mild COVID-19 (a few samples of this study predate the infection). Cell type and time point are not known. V usage is TRBV7-3 and J usage is TRBJ2-3, with 8 bases that match TRBD2. The sequenced sample was PBMCs or a T cell subset sorted from them (not recorded which). CDR3 nucleotides: TGTGCCAGCAGCTTAACCGGGGGGGGCTTAGATACGCAGTATTTT. It translates to CASSLTGGGLDTQYF.